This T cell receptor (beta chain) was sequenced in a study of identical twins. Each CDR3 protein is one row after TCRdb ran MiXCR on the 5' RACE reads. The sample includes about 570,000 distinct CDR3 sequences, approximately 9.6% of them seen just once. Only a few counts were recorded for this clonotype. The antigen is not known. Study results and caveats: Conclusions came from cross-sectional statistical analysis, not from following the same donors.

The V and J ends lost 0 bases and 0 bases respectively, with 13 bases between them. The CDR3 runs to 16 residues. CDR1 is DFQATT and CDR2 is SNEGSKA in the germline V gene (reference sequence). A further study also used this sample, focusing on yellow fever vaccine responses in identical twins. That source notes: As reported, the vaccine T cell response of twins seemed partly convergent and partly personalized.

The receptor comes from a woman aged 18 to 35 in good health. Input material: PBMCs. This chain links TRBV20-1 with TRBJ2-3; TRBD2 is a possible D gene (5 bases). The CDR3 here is CSARDFSGTSTDTQYF. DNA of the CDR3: TGCAGTGCTAGAGATTTCAGCGGCACTAGCACAGATACGCAGTATTTT.